This T cell receptor beta chain was retrieved from a study of Graves' ophthalmopathy and Graves' hyperthyroidism (dated by TCRdb to 2017 to 2018). General notes on the study: Peripheral blood was collected at initial diagnosis, before any treatment. To tell Graves' ophthalmopathy apart from Graves' hyperthyroidism, and to predict which patients would progress to ophthalmopathy, the study relied on TCR beta repertoire signatures. In total, approximately 140 blood samples were TCR-sequenced: under 45 ophthalmopathy, under 85 hyperthyroidism and around 17 hyperthyroidism-to-ophthalmopathy patients. To explore V-J signatures that distinguish ophthalmopathy from hyperthyroidism, a discovery set of about a hundred patients was enrolled, made up of around 40 with ophthalmopathy and around 57 with stable hyperthyroidism. An independent validation cohort comprised 18 hyperthyroidism patients and some 16 patients who later progressed from hyperthyroidism to ophthalmopathy. In more than five hyperthyroidism patients, T-cell repertoires of thyroid tissue and blood were compared. After sampling, hyperthyroidism patients received methimazole starting at 30 mg daily, and ophthalmopathy patients received high-dose intravenous methylprednisolone. Here is what the overall study found, with its caveats: Most expanded thyroid clonotypes with a frequency above 0.001 also appeared in blood, which suggests that blood repertoires may reflect the immune response in the thyroid. In validation, the model predicted ophthalmopathy progression with less than 71% sensitivity and roughly 72% specificity; eleven to twelve predicted patients were CT-confirmed with GO in a median of about 6.1 months. Ophthalmopathy was separated from stable hyperthyroidism by the 13-signature model with just under 90% sensitivity and 81% to 83% specificity in cross-validation and with 80%/75% in the test set. Sample size was not statistically predetermined, and group allocation was not concealed from the investigators.

For repertoire sequencing, TCR beta CDR3 regions were amplified from RNA transcripts. The first round was an RT-PCR using HTBI primers with the Qiagen OneStep RT-PCR kit, and this first round was followed by a second-round multiplex PCR, then size selection and purification. Libraries were sequenced on an Illumina HiSeq2000 using paired-end 100 bp reads. The study's processing was this. Reads were processed with SOAPnuke, discarding reads with adapters, uncalled bases, mean Phred below 15, or no exact constant-primer or identifier match. COPE v1.2.5 was used to merge the high-quality paired reads. Unique nucleotide sequences were defined as clonotypes and aligned to IMGT TRB V, D and J references using MiTCR v1.1. Only V-J combinations with frequency above 0.0001 were analysed, covering about 99% of repertoires. A TCR clonal expansion and chaos score per V-J combination was defined as the ratio of F50 clonal expansion to chaos observed in the TCRdist matrix. Welch's t-statistics and random forest were used to reduce the features to about a dozen V-J combinations, which were then used as input to a naive Bayes classifier. Thyroid-blood repertoire similarity was quantified with the Morisita-Horn index. TCRdb trimmed the raw reads at Q25, called clones with MiXCR and kept productive beta chains. A single entry per CDR3 protein holds the most common genes and DNA from its merged rows. These V and J calls rely on TCRdb rather than the paper's analysis. In all, the sample holds hundreds of thousands of distinct CDR3 sequences, and 40% of those were seen once. Jointly, the top ten make up about 40% of the sample.

The ophthalmopathy patients had moderately to severely active disease, with a Clinical Activity Score of 3 or higher, a NOSPECS grade of 4 or higher, and a disease duration of less than 3 months. Patients with other autoimmune diseases, uncontrolled infections, pregnancy or lactation were excluded. Clinical symptoms, serum thyroxine, TRAb, thyroid ultrasound and orbital computed tomography were used for diagnosis. PBMCs were isolated from about 10 ml of fresh peripheral blood by Ficoll-Paque density gradient centrifugation. Total RNA was extracted using Trizol reagent, and RNA quality was checked on an Agilent 2100 Bioanalyzer. This clonotype was counted between two and nine times. Its antigen has not been determined. Within one base of it there is no much larger clone, and no base qualities were kept. Specimen: peripheral blood. This receptor was obtained from an adult man with Graves' ophthalmopathy.

The DNA sequence is as follows: TGTGCCAGCAGCCGGACTCCCAGAGCCGACAGTAACTATGGCTACACCTTC. Protein translation: CASSRTPRADSNYGYTF. This chain is built from TRBV7-3 and TRBJ1-2, and perhaps TRBD1 as D gene, on 5 matching bases. The V end loses 5 bases and the J end loses 1 base, and a stretch of 20 bases separates them. CDR1 and CDR2 are read off the germline V gene as SGHTA and FQGTGA. The CDR3 starts with the cysteine, ends with the phenylalanine, and has 17 residues. Left in the record is the CDR3 DNA by itself, 51 bases read in frame from the first base.